This entry concerns a single T cell receptor beta chain. The sample belongs to a study of blood T cell repertoires in COVID-19. On the study more broadly: Acute and convalescent COVID-19 specimens originated in the United States, Italy and Spain. The cDNA or gDNA used as material had been derived from T cells, B-cell-depleted T cells, or PBMCs.

Per germline, CDR1 MNHNS and CDR2 SASEGT. The CDR3 consists of 14 residues. V was clipped by 3 bases and J by 0 bases, with 8 bases between them. Authors' analysis steps: It was from reference gene primer amplification that nucleated cell counts were estimated. Clones were read by immunoSEQ multiplex PCR, and TCRdb kept only the in-frame ones, dropping some. From that table come the V and J calls and clone size; the DNA was used to work out D and trimming. Of about 400,000 clones listed, more than 70% are singletons. The J gene is TRBJ1-1, the V gene TRBV6-1, with D perhaps matching TRBD1 (5 bases). This clonotype was sampled from a man between 40 and 49 years old with acute or convalescent COVID-19. Sequenced: peripheral blood. The CDR3 sequence is CASSEGQLNTEAFF. CDR3 sequence (DNA): TGTGCCAGCAGTGAGGGGCAGCTGAACACTGAAGCTTTCTTT.